This TCR beta chain came from a study of vaccination effects on CD4 cells after COVID-19. At the level of the study: Cultures of around 2.2 million PBMC per well contained 9 to 10 IU/ml IL-2 plus 10 ug/ml peptides. Study outcomes and limitations: There was marked clonal contraction among infection- and vaccine-induced clones late after vaccination.

Sequencing used immunoSEQ multiplex PCR; TCRdb keeps in-frame clones, though not all of them. The repertoire holds roughly 56,000 clones, with about three quarters as singletons. In the case of this clone: Its antigen is still unknown.

Having been cultured for ten to eleven days, the cells underwent CD4+ T cell isolation. Nucleocapsid antibodies were negative in the vaccine recipients, who had never had SARS-CoV-2 infection. Days 3 and 7 were when half the medium was replaced with IL-2 medium. Germline lookup yields CDR1 KGHDR and CDR2 SFDVKD. The CDR3 extends over 17 amino acids. Trimming left V 2 bases short and J 2 bases short, with 16 bases between. Source: CD4+ T cells from PBMCs cultured without peptide, taken before COVID-19 vaccination. This TCR derives from a human donor who received a COVID-19 vaccine. This chain links TRBV24-1 with TRBJ2-3; weak D call: TRBD1 (5 bases). The CDR3 sequence: CATSDYRGQINTDTQYF. The CDR3 bases are TGTGCCACCAGTGATTACCGCGGACAAATCAACACAGATACGCAGTATTTT.